This T cell receptor beta chain was captured by sequencing in a study of blood T cell dynamics during melanoma immunotherapy. Study observations and caveats: PBMC repertoires of eventual disease-control patients split at W3 into clonality or diversity gains.

A word on this clone: Its target is not known.

Sequenced by immunoSEQ multiplex PCR; TCRdb stores in-frame clones only, minus some. The sample records about 19,000 clones, nearly 90% being singletons. Time point of the sample: week 3, after first cycle of checkpoint inhibitor. Disease control meant complete response, partial response or stable disease at 12 weeks. The source is a human donor with melanoma. Sample: blood, taken from a patient treated with checkpoint blockade.

The DNA for the CDR3 is TGTGCCAGCAGCGTAGCGGACAGGGACTACGAGCAGTACTTC. Its protein product is CASSVADRDYEQYF. The rearrangement links TRBV9 to TRBJ2-7, with 8 positions matching TRBD1. The CDR3 contains 14 residues. Germline lookup yields CDR1 SGDLS and CDR2 YYNGEE. V shed 0 bases, J shed 3 bases, and the junction held 2 bases outside the gene matches.